The 25 T cell receptor beta chains below all came from one sample that was sequenced in a study of T-cell memory formation after mild COVID-19. TCRdb ran MiXCR on the 5' RACE reads and lists one entry per CDR3 protein. The sample consists of about 55,000 distinct CDR3 sequences, around 9.5% of them appearing once. Sequencing was done on a sample of PBMCs or a T cell subset sorted from them (not recorded which). These receptors all stem from a man aged 18 to 29 who had mild COVID-19 (a few samples of this study predate the infection). Cell type and time point are not known.

There are many counts of this clonotype. The V call is TRBV5-1, the J call TRBJ2-7, with D perhaps TRBD1 (6 bases). Trimming cost V 0 bases and J 4 bases, with 17 bases left between them. CDR1 and CDR2 (germline): SGHRS, YFSETQ. This CDR3 is built from 16 residues. The CDR3: CASSLAYPGHAYEQYV. CDR3 coding DNA: TGCGCCAGCAGCTTGGCCTATCCGGGACATGCTTACGAGCAGTACGTC.

V and J are TRBV29-1 and TRBJ1-1, with 8 bases that match TRBD1. V gave up 4 bases and J gave up 3 bases; unmatched junction bases: 7. The length of the CDR3 is 14 residues. Germline CDR1 reads SQVTM; CDR2 reads ANQGSEA. CDR3 sequence: CSVGEQGGYTEAFF. The CDR3 nucleotides read TGCAGCGTTGGGGAACAGGGGGGATACACTGAAGCTTTCTTT.

This clonotype was picked up many times. The CDR3 DNA is TGCGCCAGCAGCCAAGATCGAACAGTCCAAGAGACCCAGTACTTC. This codes for CASSQDRTVQETQYF. The chain is built from TRBV4-1 and TRBJ2-5; D gene ambiguous. CDR1 is MGHRA and CDR2 is YSYEKL in the germline V gene. Trimming removed 0 bases at V and 1 base at J, with 9 bases between. This CDR3 contains 15 residues.

This clonotype was recorded a few times. The gene calls are TRBV5-1 and TRBJ1-6; the D gene is possibly TRBD1 (5 bases). This CDR3 is built from 15 residues. The V end was cut by 2 bases, the J end by 8 bases, with 14 bases between. From germline, CDR1 is SGHRS and CDR2 YFSETQ. CDR3 region: CASSFEGGGDSPLHF. In DNA, the CDR3 is TGCGCCAGCAGCTTCGAAGGAGGAGGGGATTCACCCCTCCACTTT.

This clonotype was found a few times. The chain recombines TRBV27 with TRBJ2-1; 15 positions match TRBD2. The V segment lost 7 bases and the J segment 2 bases; nucleotides outside the gene matches: 3. CDR3 length: 16 amino acids. Germline V gene data show CDR1 as MNHEY and CDR2 as SMNVEV (reference sequence). The CDR3 DNA sequence: TGTGCCAGCACCCGGACTAGCGGGGGGGCCTACAATGAGCAGTTCTTC. As protein: CASTRTSGGAYNEQFF.

The chain uses TRBV29-1 and TRBJ2-1, with D possibly TRBD1 on 7 matching bases. CDR1 and CDR2 from the germline V gene are SQVTM and ANQGSEA. V gave up 6 bases and J gave up 1 base, with 13 bases separating them. CDR3 length: 14 amino acids. The CDR3 coding sequence is TGCAGCGTGACAGGGCGGGGTTCCTACAATGAGCAGTTCTTC. Its translation: CSVTGRGSYNEQFF.

The chain carries TRBV6-5 and TRBJ1-5; D perhaps matches TRBD1 (5 bases). V lost 4 bases to trimming and J lost 4 bases, with 8 bases between them. Germline V gives CDR1 MNHEY, CDR2 SVGAGI. The CDR3 loop spans 13 amino acids. CDR3 region: CASSWGRNQPQHF. In DNA form, the CDR3 reads TGTGCCAGCAGTTGGGGGAGGAATCAGCCCCAGCATTTT.

This clonotype is termed medium-sized. The rearrangement uses TRBV12-3 or TRBV12-4 and TRBJ2-2, with a weak D call TRBD1 (7 bases). The length of the CDR3 is 14 residues. V shed 7 bases and J shed 9 bases, with 18 bases lying between them. The CDR3 loop reads CASITGQEGRELFF. For the CDR3, the DNA is TGTGCCAGCATTACCGGACAGGAGGGCCGGGAGCTGTTTTTT.

This clonotype came up many times. The chain recombines TRBV7-8 with TRBJ2-7; 9 positions agree with TRBD1. Germline assignment: CDR1 SGHVS and CDR2 FQNEAQ. V shed 2 bases and J 2 bases; nucleotides not matched to a gene: 7. The CDR3 spans 16 residues. This CDR3 reads CASSLSRDRAAYEQYF. The CDR3 coding sequence is TGTGCCAGCAGCTTAAGTAGGGACAGGGCGGCCTACGAGCAGTACTTC.

The chain couples TRBV5-1 to TRBJ2-5; D not resolved. The CDR3 is made up of 14 amino acids. CDR1 SGHRS and CDR2 YFSETQ come from the germline V gene. The V gene lost 4 bases and the J gene lost 1 base, with 11 bases spanning the gap. This CDR3 reads CASSPRQLQETQYF. In DNA form, the CDR3 reads TGCGCCAGCAGCCCCCGGCAGCTCCAAGAGACCCAGTACTTC.

This clonotype was recorded a few times. CDR3 DNA: TGTGCCATCACCTCACCAGGGGGCAGGCAGCCCCAGCATTTT. Its translation: CAITSPGGRQPQHF. This chain joins TRBV10-3 and TRBJ1-5, with 8 bases matching TRBD1. The trim removed 7 bases at V and 7 bases at J, leaving 9 bases unmatched. The CDR3 has 14 amino acids. The germline gives CDR1 ENHRY, CDR2 SYGVKD.

The rearrangement joins TRBV7-2 to TRBJ2-1, with D unresolved. This CDR3 has 11 residues. Germline V gene data show CDR1 as SGHTA and CDR2 as FQGNSA. Trimming stripped 4 bases from V and 10 bases from J, with 8 bases between. The CDR3 region has the DNA TGTGCCAGCAGCTCGCGTGAAGAGCAGTTCTTC. Its protein product is CASSSREEQFF.

This clonotype showed up many times. V is TRBV7-2 and J is TRBJ2-3; 7 nucleotides agree with TRBD1. Trimming took 5 bases from V and 1 from J; bases not matched to a gene: 3. This CDR3 is built from 14 residues. Germline V CDR1 and CDR2: SGHTA, FQGNSA. DNA for the CDR3: TGTGCCAGCAGCCCGGGACAGCGCACAGATACGCAGTATTTT. It codes for CASSPGQRTDTQYF. The full variable domain, completed using reference TRBV7-2 and TRBJ2-3, is GAGVSQSPSNKVTEKGKDVELRCDPISGHTALYWYRQSLGQGLEFLIYFQGNSAPDKSGLPSDRFSAERTGGSVSTLTIQRTQQEDSAVYLCASSPGQRTDTQYFGPGTRLTVL.

The chain links TRBV7-2 to TRBJ1-1, with TRBD1 matching 7 bases. The CDR3 totals 15 residues. J lost 5 bases, V lost 1 base, and 7 bases had no gene match. CDR1 is SGHTA, CDR2 FQGNSA, per germline. The CDR3 sequence: CASSLEQGFGTEAFF. The CDR3 region has the DNA TGTGCCAGCAGCTTAGAACAGGGGTTTGGGACTGAAGCTTTCTTT.

This clonotype was detected many times. V and J are TRBV7-2 and TRBJ2-5; D perhaps matches TRBD1 (6 bases). V lost 0 bases and J 0 bases, leaving 14 bases between the germline ends. The CDR3 extends over 17 amino acids. Germline-derived CDR1 and CDR2 are SGHTA and FQGNSA. The CDR3 is CASSLALGGWDQETQYF. The CDR3, as DNA: TGTGCCAGCAGCTTAGCTCTAGGGGGTTGGGACCAAGAGACCCAGTACTTC.

The genes are TRBV25-1 and TRBJ2-5; tentative D call: TRBD1 (5 bases). Germline CDR1 and CDR2: MGHDK and SYGVNS. The CDR3 has 14 amino acids. Trimming shortened V by 1 base and J by 3 bases, and 9 bases separated the two germline ends. The CDR3 is CASSESDREETQYF. CDR3 nucleotide sequence: TGTGCCAGCAGTGAATCCGACAGAGAAGAGACCCAGTACTTC.

Many counts were recorded for this clonotype. The chain combines TRBV6-5 with TRBJ2-3, with TRBD2 as a possible D gene (6 bases). From germline, CDR1 is MNHEY and CDR2 SVGAGI. The CDR3 length is 15 residues. Between the trimmed V and J ends, which lost 2 bases and 1 base, there was a span of 10 bases. The CDR3 loop reads CASSYGGVGTDTQYF. The CDR3 DNA reads as TGTGCCAGCAGTTACGGCGGGGTTGGCACAGATACGCAGTATTTT.

This clonotype has more than one count but fewer than ten. The chain links TRBV9 to TRBJ1-2; D ambiguous. This CDR3 spans 15 amino acids. Trimming removed 4 bases from V and 8 bases from J, with 21 bases in between. Germline V gives CDR1 SGDLS, CDR2 YYNGEE. The CDR3 nucleotides are TGTGCCAGCAGCCCGGGCCCTGTTGGGGAGGAAGGCTACACCTTC. It specifies CASSPGPVGEEGYTF.

This clonotype was detected only a few times. The chain combines TRBV6-5 with TRBJ2-1; TRBD2 agrees at 10 bases. This CDR3 is 15 amino acids long. The J segment lost 4 bases and the V segment lost 3 bases, leaving 3 bases of the junction unmatched. Germline V gene data show CDR1 as MNHEY and CDR2 as SVGAGI. CDR3 DNA sequence: TGTGCCAGCAGTTATTCTAGCGGGGGATACAATGAGCAGTTCTTC. This codes for CASSYSSGGYNEQFF.

V usage is TRBV4-3 and J usage is TRBJ2-1; D possibly uses TRBD1 or TRBD2 (6 bases each). V dropped 1 base and J dropped 6 bases, with 19 bases sitting between them. The V gene's germline CDR1 is LGHNA and CDR2 YSLEER. The CDR3 length is 17 residues. CDR3 coding DNA: TGCGCCAGCAGCCAAGTAGGGGGGACCCACGCTCCCAATGAGCAGTTCTTC. This sequence encodes CASSQVGGTHAPNEQFF.

The chain links TRBV6-5 to TRBJ1-6; D might be TRBD1 (6 bases). The length of the CDR3 is 17 residues. CDR1 is MNHEY, CDR2 SVGAGI, per germline. Trimming took 5 bases from V and 6 from J, leaving 20 bases between them. CDR3 amino acids: CASSTDRQATFNSPLHF. In nucleotides, the CDR3 is TGTGCCAGCAGTACCGATCGACAGGCTACTTTTAATTCACCCCTCCACTTT.

The chain links TRBV11-2 to TRBJ2-1; TRBD1 aligns across 8 bases. This CDR3 is built from 16 residues. Germline-derived CDR1 and CDR2 are SGHAT and FQNNGV. Losses at the gene ends were 5 bases for V and 9 bases for J; bases not matched to a gene: 15. The CDR3 bases are TGTGCCAGCAGCCTTTTTGACAGGGGTTCTTATGGTGAGCAGTTCTTC. Its protein is CASSLFDRGSYGEQFF.

This clonotype showed up many times. CDR3: CATSLDRMDNEQFF. CDR3 coding DNA: TGTGCCACCAGTTTAGACAGGATGGACAATGAGCAGTTCTTC. V usage is TRBV24-1 and J usage is TRBJ2-1; possibly TRBD1 for D (6 bases). Trimming stripped 6 bases from V and 5 bases from J, with 13 bases between. CDR1 and CDR2 (germline): KGHDR, SFDVKD. The length of the CDR3 is 14 residues.

The chain carries TRBV19 and TRBJ1-1; D gene ambiguous. The CDR3 contains 15 residues. Trimming shortened V by 3 bases and J by 6 bases, and 17 bases separated the two germline ends. Germline lookup yields CDR1 LNHDA and CDR2 SQIVND (reference sequence). For the CDR3, the DNA is TGTGCCAGTAGTATGCTGGTCGGGGAAGTTCCTGAAGCTTTCTTT. It specifies CASSMLVGEVPEAFF. The entire variable domain, with the rest obtained from reference TRBV19 and TRBJ1-1, is as follows: DGGITQSPKYLFRKEGQNVTLSCEQNLNHDAMYWYRQDPGQGLRLIYYSQIVNDFQKGDIAEGYSVSREKKESFPLTVTSAQKNPTAFYLCASSMLVGEVPEAFFGQGTRLTVV.

A few counts support this clonotype. The V call is TRBV7-9, the J call TRBJ1-1; D is undetermined. Between the trimmed V and J ends, which lost 5 bases and 8 bases, there was a span of 12 bases. Germline CDR1 is SEHNR and CDR2 is FQNEAQ (reference sequence). The CDR3 sequence is 12 residues long. The CDR3 DNA sequence: TGTGCCAGCAGCGCATTACAGAGAGAAGCTTTCTTT. Protein: CASSALQREAFF.